One sample yielded the 29 T cell receptor beta chains listed below, sequenced in a study of blood T cell repertoires in COVID-19. Method: immunoSEQ multiplex PCR; TCRdb's copy keeps in-frame clones and lacks some. The sample holds some 100,000 clones, around 86% seen once. Sequencing was performed on PBMCs or T cells enriched from blood (not recorded which). The receptor source for this set is a woman in her 50s who had recovered from COVID-19.

This chain connects TRBV5-6 to TRBJ2-1; 7 nucleotides agree with TRBD1. Germline V CDR1 and CDR2: SGHDT, YYEEEE. V shed 4 bases, J shed 4 bases, and the junction held 2 bases outside the gene matches. CDR3 length equals 13 residues. CDR3 sequence: CASSGTEYNEQFF. CDR3 in DNA: TGTGCCAGCAGCGGGACAGAGTACAATGAGCAGTTCTTC. Full variable domain (remainder filled in from reference TRBV5-6 and TRBJ2-1): DAGVTQSPTHLIKTRGQQVTLRCSPKSGHDTVSWYQQALGQGPQFIFQYYEEEERQRGNFPDRFSGHQFPNYSSELNVNALLLGDSALYLCASSGTEYNEQFFGPGTRLTVL.

The chain is built from TRBV24-1 and TRBJ2-1; 7 bases map to TRBD2. The V segment lost 8 bases and the J segment 9 bases; nucleotides outside the gene matches: 12. CDR3 length: 14 residues. Germline CDR1 KGHDR, CDR2 SFDVKD. The CDR3 coding sequence is TGTGCCACCACTGGGACGGGGGGAAAATCTGAGCAGTTCTTC. It yields the protein CATTGTGGKSEQFF.

The rearrangement links TRBV9 to TRBJ2-5, with TRBD1 matching over 7 bases. The V and J ends lost 0 bases and 4 bases, in that order; junction bases with no gene match: 6. The CDR3 consists of 15 residues. Looked up from germline, CDR1 is SGDLS and CDR2 is YYNGEE. This chain's CDR3 is CASSVEGAQPETQYF. The CDR3 DNA reads TGTGCCAGCAGCGTAGAGGGGGCGCAGCCAGAGACCCAGTACTTC. The full variable domain, rest sourced from reference TRBV9 and TRBJ2-5, is DSGVTQTPKHLITATGQRVTLRCSPRSGDLSVYWYQQSLDQGLQFLIQYYNGEERAKGNILERFSAQQFPDLHSELNLSSLELGDSALYFCASSVEGAQPETQYFGPGTRLLVL.

This clone was recorded once. The chain carries TRBV30 and TRBJ2-1, with 10 bases aligning to TRBD1. The CDR3 covers 13 residues. Germline trimming cut 4 bases from V and 8 bases from J; bases unmatched to any gene: 5. Germline CDR1 GTSNPN, CDR2 SVGIG (reference sequence). The CDR3 DNA sequence: TGTGCCTGGACCAGACAGGGGGCAGATGAGCAGTTCTTC. It translates to CAWTRQGADEQFF.

This chain connects TRBV10-3 to TRBJ1-1; the match to TRBD1 covers 9 bases. Losses at the gene ends were 5 bases for V and 5 bases for J; bases not matched to a gene: 6. Germline assignment: CDR1 ENHRY and CDR2 SYGVKD. This CDR3 has 14 amino acids. The CDR3 DNA sequence: TGTGCCATCAGTCTGACAGGGGGGGGGACTGAAGCTTTCTTT. Amino acids: CAISLTGGGTEAFF.

The chain links TRBV12-3 or TRBV12-4 to TRBJ1-6; D remains unclear. CDR3 length: 12 residues. V was clipped by 5 bases and J by 10 bases, with 9 bases between them. CDR3 sequence (DNA): TGTGCCAGCAGTGCTGCTAGATCACCCCTCCACTTT. Residues: CASSAARSPLHF.

V usage is TRBV28 and J usage is TRBJ1-5; D gene uncertain. The germline V and J ends were trimmed by 4 bases and 0 bases, with 4 bases remaining between them. Germline assignment: CDR1 MDHEN and CDR2 SYDVKM. This CDR3 is built from 13 residues. CDR3: CASSYLSNQPQHF. DNA for the CDR3: TGTGCCAGCAGTTATCTTAGCAATCAGCCCCAGCATTTT.

V and J are TRBV19 and TRBJ2-5; TRBD2 aligns across 12 bases. The V gene end was trimmed by 4 bases and the J gene end by 2 bases; junction bases not matched to a gene: 8. Looked up from germline, CDR1 is LNHDA and CDR2 is SQIVND (reference sequence). This CDR3 region has 17 residues. The CDR3 sequence is CASSTWTSGTLQETQYF. CDR3 bases: TGTGCCAGTAGTACCTGGACTAGCGGGACACTTCAAGAGACCCAGTACTTC.

This chain uses TRBV3-1 (or the pseudogene TRBV3-2) with TRBJ2-3, with D unclear. The germline CDR1 and CDR2 sequences are LGHDT and YNNKEL (reference sequence). Trimming took off 3 bases at V and 5 bases at J, with 9 bases between the two ends. This CDR3 contains 13 residues. The CDR3 here is CASSQMARDTQYF. The CDR3 region has the DNA TGTGCCAGCAGCCAGATGGCCAGAGATACGCAGTATTTT.

This chain connects TRBV11-2 to TRBJ2-1, with 7 positions matching TRBD1. Germline values: CDR1 SGHAT, CDR2 FQNNGV. This CDR3 region has 16 residues. Germline trimming cut 5 bases from V and 3 bases from J; bases unmatched to any gene: 10. DNA for the CDR3: TGTGCCAGCAGCCCCGAGGACAGGACATTCTACAATGAGCAGTTCTTC. As protein: CASSPEDRTFYNEQFF.

This chain connects TRBV28 to TRBJ2-6; D perhaps matches TRBD1 (6 bases). The germline V and J ends were trimmed by 7 bases and 0 bases, with 13 bases remaining between them. This CDR3 region has 16 residues. Germline CDR1 is MDHEN and CDR2 is SYDVKM. The CDR3 loop reads CASNQGRGSGANVLTF. The CDR3 coding sequence is TGTGCCAGCAACCAGGGCAGGGGCTCTGGGGCCAACGTCCTGACTTTC.

The genes are TRBV11-3 and TRBJ2-1; TRBD2 agrees at 10 bases. V trimming: 1 base; J trimming: 6 bases; junction bases outside the gene matches: 6. Germline CDR1 reads SGHNT; CDR2 reads YENEEA. The CDR3 has 16 amino acids. This CDR3 reads CASSLGRLAGVNEQFF. The CDR3 DNA reads as TGTGCCAGCAGCTTAGGTCGGCTAGCGGGAGTCAATGAGCAGTTCTTC.

The chain combines TRBV19 with TRBJ2-1; D is unclear. V was trimmed by 5 bases and J by 3 bases, leaving 11 bases between them. Germline CDR1 reads LNHDA; CDR2 reads SQIVND (reference sequence). The CDR3 has 14 residues. The CDR3 nucleotides read TGTGCCAGTAGTGCACAAGTGGTCTACAATGAGCAGTTCTTC. Amino acids: CASSAQVVYNEQFF.

The chain is built from TRBV6-5 and TRBJ1-1; tentative D call: TRBD1 (6 bases). Germline CDR1 and CDR2: MNHEY and SVGAGI. The CDR3 is made up of 14 amino acids. Trimming cost V 6 bases and J 0 bases, with 11 bases left between them. The CDR3 DNA sequence: TGTGCCAGCAGCCGACAGGACGTGAACACTGAAGCTTTCTTT. Its translation: CASSRQDVNTEAFF.

As DNA, the CDR3 is TGTGCCAGCAGCCTAGGCTTGGGCTCCTACGAGCAGTACTTC. It yields the protein CASSLGLGSYEQYF. The chain joins TRBV6-5 to TRBJ2-7; D is unclear. The CDR3 loop spans 14 amino acids. The V end was cut by 6 bases, the J end by 0 bases, with 12 bases between. Germline V lookup: CDR1 MNHEY, CDR2 SVGAGI.

The rearrangement links TRBV6-5 to TRBJ2-7, with 12 bases matching TRBD2. The CDR3 has 14 residues. V shed 6 bases and J 0 bases; nucleotides not matched to a gene: 0. CDR1 and CDR2 from the germline V gene are MNHEY and SVGAGI. CDR3 coding DNA: TGTGCCAGCAGGGGACTAGCGGGCTCCTACGAGCAGTACTTC. Its protein product is CASRGLAGSYEQYF.

V gene TRBV7-9 combines with J gene TRBJ1-1, with 8 bases aligning to TRBD1. CDR3 size: 15 residues. Looked up from germline, CDR1 is SEHNR and CDR2 is FQNEAQ (reference sequence). Losses at the gene ends were 4 bases for V and 1 base for J; bases not matched to a gene: 5. CDR3 in amino acids: CASSSRQGRNTEAFF. In nucleotides, the CDR3 is TGTGCCAGCAGCTCGAGACAGGGGCGGAACACTGAAGCTTTCTTT.

This clone was detected only a few times. The chain links TRBV4-1 to TRBJ1-2; 9 nucleotides line up with TRBD1. The CDR3 totals 14 residues. J gave up 8 bases and V 3 bases, and 7 bases lay outside the gene matches. CDR1 and CDR2 from the germline V gene are MGHRA and YSYEKL. The CDR3 DNA sequence: TGCGCCAGCAGCCAGGGACAGGGTCTCAGGGGCTACACCTTC. Encoded protein: CASSQGQGLRGYTF.

The chain carries TRBV19 and TRBJ2-7; a weak D match, TRBD2 (5 bases). From germline, CDR1 is LNHDA and CDR2 SQIVND (reference sequence). V was pared by 4 bases and J by 1 base, with 14 bases between. The CDR3 runs 15 residues. CDR3 amino acids: CASSTLTGGSYEQYF. The CDR3 DNA is TGTGCCAGTAGTACCCTTACCGGAGGTTCCTACGAGCAGTACTTC.

This chain links TRBV18 with TRBJ1-4; 9 bases agree with TRBD1. V dropped 6 bases and J dropped 6; count of bases not matched to a gene: 2. Germline V CDR1 and CDR2: KGHSH, LQKENI. The CDR3 extends over 13 amino acids. The CDR3 region is CASSRDRDEKLFF. DNA of the CDR3: TGTGCCAGCTCCCGGGACAGGGATGAAAAACTGTTTTTT.

This clone was observed a few times. This chain uses TRBV11-1 with TRBJ2-1; 12 bases line up with TRBD2. CDR3 length equals 16 residues. Germline lookup yields CDR1 SGHAT and CDR2 FQDESV (reference sequence). Losses at the gene ends were 6 bases for V and 6 bases for J; bases not matched to a gene: 9. CDR3 sequence: CASSPTLAGGRNEQFF. The CDR3 DNA reads TGTGCCAGCAGTCCTACTCTAGCGGGAGGGCGCAATGAGCAGTTCTTC.

About this clone itself: Within the sample, other DNA sequences also encode this same CDR3. The V and J genes are TRBV28 and TRBJ2-5; D is possibly TRBD2 (5 bases). Per the germline V gene, CDR1 is MDHEN and CDR2 is SYDVKM. The V gene lost 1 base and the J gene lost 2 bases, with 8 bases spanning the gap. The CDR3 length is 14 residues. CDR3 DNA: TGTGCCAGCAGTTTATCGAGGGCGCAAGAGACCCAGTACTTC. This sequence encodes CASSLSRAQETQYF.

V gene TRBV5-4 combines with J gene TRBJ1-1; a possible D gene is TRBD1 (6 bases). Trimming stripped 2 bases from V and 0 bases from J, with 11 bases between. The CDR3 spans 15 residues. The germline V gene encodes CDR1 SGHNT and CDR2 YYREEE (reference sequence). CDR3 nucleotides: TGTGCCAGCAGCTTTGGACAGCATGTGAACACTGAAGCTTTCTTT. Protein: CASSFGQHVNTEAFF.

The chain is built from TRBV12-3 or TRBV12-4 and TRBJ1-5; no firm D call. This CDR3 region has 13 residues. V was cut by 4 bases and J by 0 bases, with 4 bases left in between. CDR3 nucleotides: TGTGCCAGCAGTTACAGTAGCAATCAGCCCCAGCATTTT. Protein sequence: CASSYSSNQPQHF.

The V gene is TRBV5-1, the J gene TRBJ2-3; D may be TRBD2 (5 bases). The CDR3 is 15 residues long. CDR1 SGHRS and CDR2 YFSETQ come from the germline V gene. With 0 bases removed from V and 0 bases from J, the gap between germline ends came to 8 bases. The CDR3 protein is CASSLERVSTDTQYF. The CDR3 DNA reads TGCGCCAGCAGCTTGGAGAGGGTCAGCACAGATACGCAGTATTTT.

This clone occurred once. CDR3 DNA: TGTGCCATCTCTCCGGGGACACTCTCCTACGAGCAGTACTTC. Its protein is CAISPGTLSYEQYF. The chain has TRBV28 and TRBJ2-7; possible D gene TRBD1, 6 bases. Trimming shortened V by 10 bases and J by 0 bases, and 16 bases separated the two germline ends. This CDR3 contains 14 residues. Germline loops: CDR1 MDHEN, CDR2 SYDVKM.

The J gene is TRBJ1-2, the V gene TRBV25-1, with D perhaps TRBD1 (6 bases). V shed 1 base and J shed 4 bases, with 10 bases lying between them. Per germline, CDR1 MGHDK and CDR2 SYGVNS. The CDR3 contains 14 residues. The CDR3 DNA sequence: TGTGCCAGCAGTGAATCGAGGGGGAGCTATGGCTACACCTTC. Amino acid sequence: CASSESRGSYGYTF.

The chain joins TRBV9 to TRBJ2-6; D unresolved. This CDR3 spans 14 amino acids. Trimming removed 6 bases from V and 2 bases from J, with 9 bases in between. Germline CDR1 and CDR2: SGDLS and YYNGEE. The CDR3: CASTSVAGANVLTF. Here the CDR3 DNA reads TGTGCCAGCACTTCGGTGGCTGGGGCCAACGTCCTGACTTTC.

The chain is built from TRBV9 and TRBJ2-3; 15 positions match TRBD2. The CDR3 extends over 17 amino acids. V trimming: 4 bases; J trimming: 4 bases; junction bases outside the gene matches: 7. CDR1 and CDR2 from the germline V gene are SGDLS and YYNGEE. In DNA, the CDR3 is TGTGCCAGCAGCCCACGGTGGACTAGCGGGGGGGCAGATACGCAGTATTTT. Protein product: CASSPRWTSGGADTQYF.